One and the same sample provided the 14 T cell receptor beta chains below, sequenced in a study of control samples from healthy donors and cancer patients. Assay: immunoSEQ multiplex PCR; the TCRdb copy retains only in-frame clones and omits some. The sample records tens of thousands of clones, around 90% being singletons. Sequences were obtained from PBMCs. These receptors came from a woman aged 45 to 65 with colorectal cancer.

The chain uses TRBV6-4 and TRBJ1-1; no firm D call. Trimming removed 3 bases from V and 2 bases from J, with 7 bases in between. The germline V gene has CDR1 MRHNA and CDR2 SNTAGT. The CDR3 covers 13 residues. CDR3 nucleotides: TGTGCCAGCAGTGAAACCAGAAACACTGAAGCTTTCTTT. It is translated as CASSETRNTEAFF.

The V gene is TRBV6-5, the J gene TRBJ1-1; no clear D gene. The CDR3 covers 13 residues. V was shortened by 5 bases and J by 7 bases, with 14 bases between the two germline ends. The germline CDR1 and CDR2 sequences are MNHEY and SVGAGI. The CDR3 nucleotides read TGTGCCAGCAGTCACCACAACTTAAATGAAGCTTTCTTT. This translates into CASSHHNLNEAFF.

The chain links TRBV3-1 (or the pseudogene TRBV3-2) to TRBJ1-1; TRBD1 agrees at 9 bases. The V and J ends lost 5 bases and 4 bases, in that order; junction bases with no gene match: 8. The CDR3 totals 15 residues. The germline gives CDR1 LGHDT, CDR2 YNNKEL (reference sequence). The chain's CDR3 is CASSTRTGVSTEAFF. CDR3 DNA: TGTGCCAGCAGCACCCGGACAGGGGTGTCCACTGAAGCTTTCTTT.

The chain uses TRBV2 and TRBJ1-5; the D gene is possibly TRBD1 (5 bases). The CDR3 covers 14 residues. CDR1 and CDR2 from the germline V gene are SNHLY and FYNNEI. Trimming shortened V by 5 bases and J by 0 bases, and 8 bases separated the two germline ends. The DNA for the CDR3 is TGTGCCAGCAGTACAGGTTATAGCAATCAGCCCCAGCATTTT. Encoded protein: CASSTGYSNQPQHF. The full variable domain, in which reference TRBV2 and TRBJ1-5 provide the parts outside the CDR3, is EPEVTQTPSHQVTQMGQEVILRCVPISNHLYFYWYRQILGQKVEFLVSFYNNEISEKSEIFDDQFSVERPDGSNFTLKIRSTKLEDSAMYFCASSTGYSNQPQHFGDGTRLSIL.

V and J are TRBV7-8 and TRBJ1-1, with a tentative D call TRBD1 (5 bases). Trimming shortened V by 0 bases and J by 10 bases, and 15 bases separated the two germline ends. Germline assignment: CDR1 SGHVS and CDR2 FQNEAQ. This CDR3 comprises 14 residues. The CDR3 nucleotides are TGTGCCAGCAGCTTAGCACAGGCAGCCTTGTCAGCTTTCTTT. Translation: CASSLAQAALSAFF.

The V gene is TRBV12-3 or TRBV12-4, the J gene TRBJ1-1; D perhaps matches TRBD1 (5 bases). The length of the CDR3 is 13 residues. Trimming removed 1 base from V and 7 bases from J, with 10 bases in between. The DNA for the CDR3 is TGTGCCAGCAGTTTAGGGGGCGGGGTTGAAGCTTTCTTT. Protein product: CASSLGGGVEAFF.

This clone occurred once. The V gene is TRBV5-5, the J gene TRBJ1-6; D not certain. The CDR3 is 12 residues long. Germline V gene sequence: CDR1 SGHKS, CDR2 YYEKEE (reference sequence). Trimming shortened V by 0 bases and J by 14 bases, and 9 bases separated the two germline ends. The CDR3, as DNA: TGTGCCAGCAGCTTGGCCGGATCAGCCCTCCACTTT. This sequence encodes CASSLAGSALHF. The complete variable domain, with remaining parts taken from reference TRBV5-5 and TRBJ1-6, reads DAGVTQSPTHLIKTRGQQVTLRCSPISGHKSVSWYQQVLGQGPQFIFQYYEKEERGRGNFPDRFSARQFPNYSSELNVNALLLGDSALYLCASSLAGSALHFGNGTRLTVT.

This sequence joins TRBV2 and TRBJ1-1; D gene ambiguous. V was trimmed by 4 bases and J by 2 bases, leaving 8 bases between them. Germline V lookup: CDR1 SNHLY, CDR2 FYNNEI. The CDR3 is 13 amino acids. Here the CDR3 reads CASSGPVNTEAFF. The CDR3 DNA sequence: TGTGCCAGCAGTGGCCCGGTCAACACTGAAGCTTTCTTT.

V gene TRBV28 combines with J gene TRBJ1-5; 7 nucleotides match TRBD1. The CDR3 has 15 residues. Trimming took 6 bases from V and 6 from J; bases not matched to a gene: 11. The germline gives CDR1 MDHEN, CDR2 SYDVKM. The CDR3 coding sequence is TGTGCCAGCAGACCGGGACAGCCCTTTGGTCAGCCCCAGCATTTT. This encodes CASRPGQPFGQPQHF.

The chain recombines TRBV19 with TRBJ1-5; 9 nucleotides align to TRBD1. The CDR3 sequence is 16 residues long. Looked up from germline, CDR1 is LNHDA and CDR2 is SQIVND (reference sequence). Losses at the gene ends were 6 bases for V and 1 base for J; bases not matched to a gene: 7. The CDR3 loop reads CASSTGQGGSNQPQHF. The CDR3 DNA is TGTGCCAGTAGCACGGGACAGGGAGGGAGCAATCAGCCCCAGCATTTT.

V gene TRBV30 combines with J gene TRBJ2-3; 7 nucleotides align to TRBD2. This CDR3 has 13 residues. V shed 5 bases and J 4 bases; nucleotides not matched to a gene: 6. Germline CDR1 and CDR2: GTSNPN and SVGIG (reference sequence). CDR3 DNA sequence: TGTGCCTGGGCTAGCGGCAGGGCAGATACGCAGTATTTT. This sequence encodes CAWASGRADTQYF.

The CDR3 sequence: CASSDLRGREQYV. The CDR3 nucleotides are TGTGCCAGCAGCGACCTCAGGGGGCGTGAGCAGTACGTC. The chain uses TRBV27 and TRBJ2-7, with TRBD1 matching over 8 bases. There are 13 residues in the CDR3. V lost 6 bases, J lost 7 bases, and 8 bases stayed unmatched. Germline CDR1 MNHEY, CDR2 SMNVEV (reference sequence).

This chain links TRBV4-1 with TRBJ1-1; the match to TRBD1 covers 8 bases. The germline gives CDR1 MGHRA, CDR2 YSYEKL. This CDR3 comprises 15 residues. The ends lost 1 base at V and 4 bases at J; junction bases unmatched: 5. CDR3 coding DNA: TGCGCCAGCAGCCAAGGTACAGGGGGGGGCACTGAAGCTTTCTTT. Its protein product is CASSQGTGGGTEAFF.

This clone has only one observation. The chain uses TRBV12-5 and TRBJ2-3; 10 bases line up with TRBD1. Germline CDR1 reads LGHNT; CDR2 reads FRNRAP. The length of the CDR3 is 15 residues. Trimming took 7 bases from V and 2 from J; bases not matched to a gene: 6. CDR3 in amino acids: CASAWTGGVTDTQYF. The CDR3 DNA is TGTGCTAGTGCTTGGACAGGGGGGGTCACAGATACGCAGTATTTT.